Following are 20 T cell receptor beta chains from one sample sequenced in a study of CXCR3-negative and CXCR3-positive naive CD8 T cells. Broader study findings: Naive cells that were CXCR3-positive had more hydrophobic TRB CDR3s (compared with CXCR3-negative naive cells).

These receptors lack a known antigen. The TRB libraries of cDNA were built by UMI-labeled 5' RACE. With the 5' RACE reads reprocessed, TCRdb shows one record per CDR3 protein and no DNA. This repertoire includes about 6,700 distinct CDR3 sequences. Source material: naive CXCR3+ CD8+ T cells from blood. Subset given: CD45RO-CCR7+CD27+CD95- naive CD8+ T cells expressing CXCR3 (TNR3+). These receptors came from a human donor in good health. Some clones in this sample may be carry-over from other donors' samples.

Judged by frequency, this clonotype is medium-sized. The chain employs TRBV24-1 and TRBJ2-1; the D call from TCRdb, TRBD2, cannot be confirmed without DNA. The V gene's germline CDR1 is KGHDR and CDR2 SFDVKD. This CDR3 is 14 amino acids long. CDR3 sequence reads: CATSDFRLTSEQFF.

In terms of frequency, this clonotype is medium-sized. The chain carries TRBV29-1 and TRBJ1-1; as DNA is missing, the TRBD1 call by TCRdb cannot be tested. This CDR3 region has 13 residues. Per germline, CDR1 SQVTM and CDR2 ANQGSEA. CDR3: CSVQMGGATEAFF.

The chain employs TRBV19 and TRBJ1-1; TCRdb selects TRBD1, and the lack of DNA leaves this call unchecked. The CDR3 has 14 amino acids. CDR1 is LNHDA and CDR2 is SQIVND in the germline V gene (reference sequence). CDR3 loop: CASSLGTPSTEAFF.

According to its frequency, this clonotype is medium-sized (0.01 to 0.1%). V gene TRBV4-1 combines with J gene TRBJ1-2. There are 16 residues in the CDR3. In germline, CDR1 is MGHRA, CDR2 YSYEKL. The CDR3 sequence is CASSQVPGRPNYGYTF.

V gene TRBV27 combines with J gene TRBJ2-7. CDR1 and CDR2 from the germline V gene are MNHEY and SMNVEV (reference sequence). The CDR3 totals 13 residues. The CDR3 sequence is CASSLSRSYEQYF.

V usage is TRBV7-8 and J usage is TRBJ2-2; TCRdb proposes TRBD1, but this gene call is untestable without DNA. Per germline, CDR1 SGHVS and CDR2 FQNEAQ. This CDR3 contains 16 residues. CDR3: CASSLVLTGGTGELFF.

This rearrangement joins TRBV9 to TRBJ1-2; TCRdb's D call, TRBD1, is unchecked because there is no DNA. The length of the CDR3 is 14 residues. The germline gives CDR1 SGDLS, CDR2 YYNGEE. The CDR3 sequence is CASSVDSGADGYTF.

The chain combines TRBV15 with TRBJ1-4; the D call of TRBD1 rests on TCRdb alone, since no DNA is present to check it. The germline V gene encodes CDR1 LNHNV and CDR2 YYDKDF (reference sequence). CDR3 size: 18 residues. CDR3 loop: CATSRADPSEMDTEKLFF.

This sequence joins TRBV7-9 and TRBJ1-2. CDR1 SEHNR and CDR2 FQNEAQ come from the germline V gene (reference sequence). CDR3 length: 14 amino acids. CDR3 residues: CASSLAMWSEGYTF.

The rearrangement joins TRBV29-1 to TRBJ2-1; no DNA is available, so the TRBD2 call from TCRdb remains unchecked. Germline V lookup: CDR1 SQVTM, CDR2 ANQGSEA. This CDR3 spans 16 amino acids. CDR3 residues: CSVGVTSLLQFNEQFF.

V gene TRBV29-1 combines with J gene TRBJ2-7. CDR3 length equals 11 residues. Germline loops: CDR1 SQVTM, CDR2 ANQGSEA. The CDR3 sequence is CSVGVNYEQYF.

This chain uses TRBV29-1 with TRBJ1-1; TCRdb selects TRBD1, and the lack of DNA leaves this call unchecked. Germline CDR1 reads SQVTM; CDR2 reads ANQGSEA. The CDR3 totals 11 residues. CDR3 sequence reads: CGGTVNTEAFF. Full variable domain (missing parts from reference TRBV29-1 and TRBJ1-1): SAVISQKPSRDICQRGTSLTIQCQVDSQVTMMFWYRQQPGQSLTLIATANQGSEATYESGFVIDKFPISRPNLTFSTLTVSNMSPEDSSIYLCGGTVNTEAFFGQGTRLTVV.

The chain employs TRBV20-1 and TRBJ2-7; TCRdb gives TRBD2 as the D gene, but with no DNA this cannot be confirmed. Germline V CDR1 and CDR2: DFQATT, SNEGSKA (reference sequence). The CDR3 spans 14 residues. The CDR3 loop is CSAKGRLGSYEQYF.

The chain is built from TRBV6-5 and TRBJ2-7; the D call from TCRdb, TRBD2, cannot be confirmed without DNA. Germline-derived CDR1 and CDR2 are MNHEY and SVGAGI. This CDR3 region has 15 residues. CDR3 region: CASSYYLGPRGEQYF.

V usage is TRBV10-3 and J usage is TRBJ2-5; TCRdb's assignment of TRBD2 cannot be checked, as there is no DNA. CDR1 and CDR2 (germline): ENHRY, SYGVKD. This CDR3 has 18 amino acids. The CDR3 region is CAISEDDARSSKVETQYF.

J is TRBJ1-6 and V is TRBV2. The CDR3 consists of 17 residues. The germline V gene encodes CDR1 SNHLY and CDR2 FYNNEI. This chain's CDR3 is CASSEAHASSYNSPLHF. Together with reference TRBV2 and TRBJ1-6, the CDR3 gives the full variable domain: EPEVTQTPSHQVTQMGQEVILRCVPISNHLYFYWYRQILGQKVEFLVSFYNNEISEKSEIFDDQFSVERPDGSNFTLKIRSTKLEDSAMYFCASSEAHASSYNSPLHFGNGTRLTVT.

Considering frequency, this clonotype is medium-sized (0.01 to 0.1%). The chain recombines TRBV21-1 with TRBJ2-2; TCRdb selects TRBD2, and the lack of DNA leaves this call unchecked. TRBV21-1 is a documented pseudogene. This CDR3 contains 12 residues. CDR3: CASSKGRDELFF.

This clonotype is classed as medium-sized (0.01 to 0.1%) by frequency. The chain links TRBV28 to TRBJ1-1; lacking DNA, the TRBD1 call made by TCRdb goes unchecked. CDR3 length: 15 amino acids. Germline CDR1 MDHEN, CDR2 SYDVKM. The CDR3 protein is CASSPIPGQNTEAFF.

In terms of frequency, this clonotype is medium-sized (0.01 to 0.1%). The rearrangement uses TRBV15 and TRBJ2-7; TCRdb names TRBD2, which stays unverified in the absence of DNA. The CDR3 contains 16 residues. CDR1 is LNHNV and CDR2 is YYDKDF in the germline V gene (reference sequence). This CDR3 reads CATSSNKASGIVEQYF.

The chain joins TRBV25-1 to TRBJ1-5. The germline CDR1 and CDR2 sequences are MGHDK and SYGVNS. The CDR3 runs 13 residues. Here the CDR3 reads CASIVKRNQPQHF.